This is a list of T cell receptor beta chains from one sample in a study of T cells of healthy individuals. Using its own MiXCR run on the 5' RACE reads, TCRdb lists one record per CDR3 protein. The table has some 100,000 distinct CDR3 sequences, approximately 18% seen once. These receptors all stem from a human donor in good health. The CDR3 runs from the conserved cysteine through the conserved F or W. Fields, in order: clone size, D gene, J gene, V gene, CDR3 DNA, CDR3 protein. The D gene is left open where the match is weak. A clone size is listed for some rows: how often the clone was seen (once, few, many), or a class if it is expanded.

>few|TRBD1|TRBJ2-7|TRBV29-1
TGCAGCGTTGTAACCGACAGGGCCAGGGAGCAGTACTTC
CSVVTDRAREQYF
>.|.|TRBJ1-2|TRBV3-1
TGTGCCAGCAGTACCGGGACCTTTATCTACACCTTC
CASSTGTFIYTF
>few|TRBD2|TRBJ2-3|TRBV6-2/TRBV6-3
TGTGCCAGCAGTTCCAGCGGGGGGGCGTTGTTGCAGTATTTT
CASSSSGGALLQYF
>.|.|TRBJ2-1|TRBV7-9
TGTGCCAGCACCCTAGGGGGGTGGAGGTACAATGAGCAGTTCTTC
CASTLGGWRYNEQFF
>few|.|TRBJ2-1|TRBV10-3
TGTGCCATCAGTGGAACAGTAAGCTCCTACAATGAGCAGTTCTTC
CAISGTVSSYNEQFF
>many|TRBD1|TRBJ2-7|TRBV4-2
TGTGCCAGCAGCCGCGTGGGACAGGGGACAAGCTCCTACGAGCAGTACTTC
CASSRVGQGTSSYEQYF
>few|TRBD1|TRBJ1-1|TRBV20-1
TGCAGTAAAGACAGGGGCCTGAACACTGAAGCTTTCTTT
CSKDRGLNTEAFF
>.|.|TRBJ2-2|TRBV29-1
TGCAGCGTTTTGGCAGGCGACTACACCGGGGAGCTGTTTTTT
CSVLAGDYTGELFF
>few|TRBD2|TRBJ2-1|TRBV5-1
TGCGCCAGCAGGGGTACTAGCGGGTCAGATGAGCAGTTCTTC
CASRGTSGSDEQFF
>few|.|TRBJ2-7|TRBV3-1
TGTGCCAGCAGCCAATCGGTAAGCGAGCAGTACTTC
CASSQSVSEQYF
>.|.|TRBJ2-7|TRBV30
TGTGCCTGGAGCCCTTGGTCAGTCCGCGGCGAGCAGTACTTC
CAWSPWSVRGEQYF
>many|.|TRBJ1-5|TRBV6-1
TGTGCCAGCAGTGAAGCGGAAGGTCCTGAGCCCCAGCATTTT
CASSEAEGPEPQHF
>.|.|TRBJ2-7|TRBV27
TGTGCCAGCAGTTTAAACTTGGGAACAGCCGACGAGCAGTACTTC
CASSLNLGTADEQYF
>.|.|TRBJ2-1|TRBV6-5
TGTGCCAGCAGTTACTTCGCAGGTGAGCAGTTCTTC
CASSYFAGEQFF
>.|.|TRBJ2-3|TRBV7-9
TGTGCCAGCAGCTTAGGGCAGGGGAGCACAGATACGCAGTATTTT
CASSLGQGSTDTQYF
>.|.|TRBJ2-5|TRBV7-9
TGTGCCAGCAGCTTGGGAACCGTACAAGAGACCCAGTACTTC
CASSLGTVQETQYF
>many|TRBD2|TRBJ2-3|TRBV7-2
TGTGCCAGCAGCCTGGGGCCTGGGACTAGCGGGACCACAGATACGCAGTATTTT
CASSLGPGTSGTTDTQYF